The sequence of this TCR beta chain was determined in a study of T-cell memory formation after mild COVID-19. Study-wide results and limits: Day 37-peaking second-wave clones had unconfirmed SARS-CoV-2 specificity.

This clonotype was counted between two and nine times. Its cognate antigen is unknown. V lost 3 bases, J lost 8 bases, and 11 bases lay in between. The germline V gene has CDR1 DFQATT and CDR2 SNEGSKA (reference sequence). CDR3 length: 12 residues. From the 5' RACE reads, TCRdb called clonotypes with MiXCR, one entry per CDR3 protein. The sample yields just under 150,000 distinct CDR3 sequences, 15% to 20% seen once. This chain connects TRBV20-1 to TRBJ2-1, with TRBD1 as a possible D gene (5 bases). The sequenced material came from PBMCs or a T cell subset sorted from them (not recorded which). The clonotype comes from an adult woman who had mild COVID-19 (a few samples of this study predate the infection). Cell type and time point are not known. The CDR3 spells CSASSQGDEQFF. The CDR3 DNA follows: TGCAGTGCTAGCTCCCAGGGCGATGAGCAGTTCTTC.